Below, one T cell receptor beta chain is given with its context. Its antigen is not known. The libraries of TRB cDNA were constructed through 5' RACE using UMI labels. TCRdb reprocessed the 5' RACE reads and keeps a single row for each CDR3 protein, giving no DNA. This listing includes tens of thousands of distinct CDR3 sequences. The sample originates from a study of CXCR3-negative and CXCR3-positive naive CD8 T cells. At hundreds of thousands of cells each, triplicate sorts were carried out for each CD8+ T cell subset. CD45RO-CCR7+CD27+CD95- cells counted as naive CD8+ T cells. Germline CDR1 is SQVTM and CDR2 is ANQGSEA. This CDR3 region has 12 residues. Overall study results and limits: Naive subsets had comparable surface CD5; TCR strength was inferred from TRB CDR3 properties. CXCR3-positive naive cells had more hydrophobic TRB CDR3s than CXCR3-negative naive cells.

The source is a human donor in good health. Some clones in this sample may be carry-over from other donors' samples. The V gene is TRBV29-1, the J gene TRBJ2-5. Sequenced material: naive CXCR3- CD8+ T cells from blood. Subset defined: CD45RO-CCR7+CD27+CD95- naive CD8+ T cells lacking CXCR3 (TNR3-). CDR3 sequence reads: CSALGIRETQYF.